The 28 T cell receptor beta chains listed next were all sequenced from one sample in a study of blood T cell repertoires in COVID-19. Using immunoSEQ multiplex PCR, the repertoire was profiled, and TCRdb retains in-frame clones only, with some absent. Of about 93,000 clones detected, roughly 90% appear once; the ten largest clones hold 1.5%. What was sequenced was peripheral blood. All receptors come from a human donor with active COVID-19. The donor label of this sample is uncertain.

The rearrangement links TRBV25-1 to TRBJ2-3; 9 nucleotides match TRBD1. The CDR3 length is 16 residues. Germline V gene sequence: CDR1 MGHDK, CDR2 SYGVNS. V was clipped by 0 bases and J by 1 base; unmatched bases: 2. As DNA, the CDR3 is TGTGCCAGCAGTGAATACCGGGACAGGGGCACAGATACGCAGTATTTT. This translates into CASSEYRDRGTDTQYF.

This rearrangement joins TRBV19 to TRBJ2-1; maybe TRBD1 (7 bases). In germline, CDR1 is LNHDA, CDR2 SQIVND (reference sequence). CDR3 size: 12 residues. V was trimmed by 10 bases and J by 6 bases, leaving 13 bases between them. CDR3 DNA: TGTGCCACCGCCAGGGGGGCCAATGAGCAGTTCTTC. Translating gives CATARGANEQFF.

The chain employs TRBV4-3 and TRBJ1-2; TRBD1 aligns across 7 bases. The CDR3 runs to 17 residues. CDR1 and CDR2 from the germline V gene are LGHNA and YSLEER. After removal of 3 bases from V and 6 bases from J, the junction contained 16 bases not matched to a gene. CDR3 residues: CASSQEIGTVGVHGYTF. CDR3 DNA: TGCGCCAGCAGCCAGGAAATCGGGACAGTGGGGGTTCATGGCTACACCTTC.

The CDR3 reads CASSQAFYYEQYF. CDR3 DNA: TGCGCCAGCAGCCAAGCTTTCTACTACGAGCAGTACTTC. The genes are TRBV4-1 and TRBJ2-7; D gene uncertain. Trimming removed 1 base at V and 3 bases at J, with 7 bases between. Germline V gene lookup returns CDR1 MGHRA and CDR2 YSYEKL. This CDR3 comprises 13 residues.

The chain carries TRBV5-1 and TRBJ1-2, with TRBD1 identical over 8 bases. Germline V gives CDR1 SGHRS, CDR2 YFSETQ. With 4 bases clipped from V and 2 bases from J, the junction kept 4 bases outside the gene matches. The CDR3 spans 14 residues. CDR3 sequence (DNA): TGCGCCAGCAGCGCACAGGGGGTAAACTATGGCTACACCTTC. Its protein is CASSAQGVNYGYTF. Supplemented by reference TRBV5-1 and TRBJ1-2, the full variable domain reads KAGVTQTPRYLIKTRGQQVTLSCSPISGHRSVSWYQQTPGQGLQFLFEYFSETQRNKGNFPGRFSGRQFSNSRSEMNVSTLELGDSALYLCASSAQGVNYGYTFGSGTRLTVV.

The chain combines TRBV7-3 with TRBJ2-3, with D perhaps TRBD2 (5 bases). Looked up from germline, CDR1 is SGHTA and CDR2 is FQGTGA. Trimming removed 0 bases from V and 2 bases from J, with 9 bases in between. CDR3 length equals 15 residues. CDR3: CASSLTVLATDTQYF. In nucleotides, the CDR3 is TGTGCCAGCAGCTTAACGGTCCTAGCCACAGATACGCAGTATTTT.

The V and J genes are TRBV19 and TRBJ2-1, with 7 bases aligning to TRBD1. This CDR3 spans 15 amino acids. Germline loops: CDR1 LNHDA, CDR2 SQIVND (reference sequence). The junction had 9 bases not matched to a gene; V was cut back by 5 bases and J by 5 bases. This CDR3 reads CASSPHRGRDNEQFF. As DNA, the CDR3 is TGTGCCAGTAGTCCACACAGGGGCCGGGACAATGAGCAGTTCTTC.

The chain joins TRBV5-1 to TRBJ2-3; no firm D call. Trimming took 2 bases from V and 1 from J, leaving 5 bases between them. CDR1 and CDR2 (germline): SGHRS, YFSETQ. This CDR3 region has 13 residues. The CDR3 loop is CASSLSGTDTQYF. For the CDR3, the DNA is TGCGCCAGCAGCTTATCAGGCACAGATACGCAGTATTTT.

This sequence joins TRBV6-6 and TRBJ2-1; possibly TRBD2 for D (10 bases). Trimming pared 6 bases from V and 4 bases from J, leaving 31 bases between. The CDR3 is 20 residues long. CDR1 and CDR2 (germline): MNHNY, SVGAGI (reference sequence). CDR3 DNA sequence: TGTGCCAGCAGCCGGGGCGGGACAGGGCTGGGACTAGCGTCTTACAATGAGCAGTTCTTC. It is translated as CASSRGGTGLGLASYNEQFF.

CDR3 sequence: CASSTPDWGGASTDTQYF. CDR3 in DNA: TGTGCCAGTAGTACCCCCGACTGGGGGGGAGCTAGCACAGATACGCAGTATTTT. The gene calls are TRBV19 and TRBJ2-3; the match to TRBD2 covers 7 bases. With V trimmed by 4 bases and J by 0 bases, 13 bases remained unmatched. The CDR3 sequence is 18 residues long. Germline V lookup: CDR1 LNHDA, CDR2 SQIVND (reference sequence).

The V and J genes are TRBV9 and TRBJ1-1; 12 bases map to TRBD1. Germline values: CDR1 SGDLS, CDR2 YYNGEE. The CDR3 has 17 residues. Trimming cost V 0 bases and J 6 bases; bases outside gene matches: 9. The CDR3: CASSVDGTGGLRAEAFF. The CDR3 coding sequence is TGTGCCAGCAGCGTAGATGGGACAGGGGGCTTAAGGGCTGAAGCTTTCTTT.

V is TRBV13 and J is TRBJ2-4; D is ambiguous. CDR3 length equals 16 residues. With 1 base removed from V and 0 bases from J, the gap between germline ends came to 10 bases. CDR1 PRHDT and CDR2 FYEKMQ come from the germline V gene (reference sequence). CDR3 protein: CASSLAGSLAKNIQYF. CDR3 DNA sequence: TGTGCCAGCAGCTTAGCAGGATCCCTAGCCAAAAACATTCAGTACTTC. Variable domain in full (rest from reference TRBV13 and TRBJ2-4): AAGVIQSPRHLIKEKRETATLKCYPIPRHDTVYWYQQGPGQDPQFLISFYEKMQSDKGSIPDRFSAQQFSDYHSELNMSSLELGDSALYFCASSLAGSLAKNIQYFGAGTRLSVL.

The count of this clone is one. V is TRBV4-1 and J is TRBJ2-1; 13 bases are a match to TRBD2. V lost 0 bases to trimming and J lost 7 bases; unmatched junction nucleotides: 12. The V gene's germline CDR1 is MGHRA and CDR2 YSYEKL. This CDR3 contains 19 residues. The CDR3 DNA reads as TGCGCCAGCAGCCAAGATTTACGTACTAGCGGGGGGGCGTGGAATGAGCAGTTCTTC. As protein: CASSQDLRTSGGAWNEQFF.

CDR3 sequence reads: CASSELVTGGNVLTF. The CDR3 region has the DNA TGTGCCAGCTCAGAACTCGTGACAGGGGGAAACGTCCTGACTTTC. The gene calls are TRBV18 and TRBJ2-6, with 9 bases fitting TRBD1. CDR1 is KGHSH, CDR2 LQKENI, per germline. This CDR3 has 15 residues. Trimming took 5 bases from V and 10 from J; bases not matched to a gene: 9.

The DNA for the CDR3 is TGTGCCAGCAGCCCCGGACTAGCCCGCTCCTACGAGCAGTACTTC. The encoded protein is CASSPGLARSYEQYF. This rearrangement joins TRBV7-2 to TRBJ2-7; 8 bases fit TRBD2. Germline V lookup: CDR1 SGHTA, CDR2 FQGNSA. The CDR3 has 15 amino acids. The trim removed 5 bases at V and 0 bases at J, leaving 6 bases unmatched.

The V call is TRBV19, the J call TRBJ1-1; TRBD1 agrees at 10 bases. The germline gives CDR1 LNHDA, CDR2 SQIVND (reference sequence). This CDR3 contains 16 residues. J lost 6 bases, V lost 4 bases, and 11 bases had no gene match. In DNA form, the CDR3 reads TGTGCCAGTAGTAAAAGCGACAGGGGGCGAAGGGCTGAAGCTTTCTTT. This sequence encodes CASSKSDRGRRAEAFF.

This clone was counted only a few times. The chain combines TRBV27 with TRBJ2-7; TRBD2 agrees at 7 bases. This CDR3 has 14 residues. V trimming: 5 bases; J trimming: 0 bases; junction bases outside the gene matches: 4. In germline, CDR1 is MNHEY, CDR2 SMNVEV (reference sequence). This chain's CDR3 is CASSLAGDSYEQYF. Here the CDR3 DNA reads TGTGCCAGCAGTCTGGCGGGGGACTCCTACGAGCAGTACTTC.

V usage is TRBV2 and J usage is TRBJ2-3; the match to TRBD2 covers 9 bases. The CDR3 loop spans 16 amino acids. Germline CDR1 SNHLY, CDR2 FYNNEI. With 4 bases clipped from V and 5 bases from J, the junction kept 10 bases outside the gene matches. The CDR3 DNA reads TGTGCCAGCAGTGGTAGTAGCGGGGGATGGGTAGATACGCAGTATTTT. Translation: CASSGSSGGWVDTQYF.

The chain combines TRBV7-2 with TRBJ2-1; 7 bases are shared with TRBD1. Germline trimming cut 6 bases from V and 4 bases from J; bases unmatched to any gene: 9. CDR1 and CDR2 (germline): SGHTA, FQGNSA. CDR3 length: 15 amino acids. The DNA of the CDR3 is TGTGCCAGCAGGCGGCCCCCGGGACAGTACAATGAGCAGTTCTTC. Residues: CASRRPPGQYNEQFF.

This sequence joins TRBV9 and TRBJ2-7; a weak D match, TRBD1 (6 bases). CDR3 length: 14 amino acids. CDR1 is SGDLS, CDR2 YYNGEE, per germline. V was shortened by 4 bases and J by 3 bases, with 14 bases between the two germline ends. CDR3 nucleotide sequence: TGTGCCAGCAGCCCTAAGGGGGACGGCTACGAGCAGTACTTC. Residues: CASSPKGDGYEQYF.

The CDR3 sequence is CASSRQQGGAYEQYF. The CDR3 bases are TGTGCCAGCAGTCGTCAACAGGGGGGAGCCTACGAGCAGTACTTC. The chain has TRBV6-6 and TRBJ2-7; 8 positions agree with TRBD1. Germline trimming cut 5 bases from V and 2 bases from J; bases unmatched to any gene: 8. The germline gives CDR1 MNHNY, CDR2 SVGAGI (reference sequence). The CDR3 is 15 residues long.

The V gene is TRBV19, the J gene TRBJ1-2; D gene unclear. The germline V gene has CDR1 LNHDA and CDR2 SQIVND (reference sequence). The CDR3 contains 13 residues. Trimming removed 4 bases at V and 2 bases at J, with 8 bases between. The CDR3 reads CASSNAGNYGYTF. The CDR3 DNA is TGTGCCAGTAGTAATGCGGGAAACTATGGCTACACCTTC.

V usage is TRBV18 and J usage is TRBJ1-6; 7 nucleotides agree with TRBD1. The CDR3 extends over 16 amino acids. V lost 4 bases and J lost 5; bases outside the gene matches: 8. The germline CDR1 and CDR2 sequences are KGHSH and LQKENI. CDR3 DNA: TGTGCCAGCTCACAAGACAGGGTTGTCGATAATTCACCCCTCCACTTT. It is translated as CASSQDRVVDNSPLHF.

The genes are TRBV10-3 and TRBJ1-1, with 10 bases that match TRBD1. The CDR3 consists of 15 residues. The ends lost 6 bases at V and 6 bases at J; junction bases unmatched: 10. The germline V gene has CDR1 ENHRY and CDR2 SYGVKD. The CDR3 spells CAIRDQGTGDPEAFF. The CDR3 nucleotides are TGTGCCATCAGGGACCAGGGGACAGGGGACCCTGAAGCTTTCTTT.

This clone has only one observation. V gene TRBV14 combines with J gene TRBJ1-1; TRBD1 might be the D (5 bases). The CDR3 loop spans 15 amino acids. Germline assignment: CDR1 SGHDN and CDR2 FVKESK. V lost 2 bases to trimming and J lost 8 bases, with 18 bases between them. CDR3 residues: CASSQLLTGHYEAFF. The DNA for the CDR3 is TGTGCCAGCAGCCAACTGCTGACCGGACATTACGAAGCTTTCTTT.

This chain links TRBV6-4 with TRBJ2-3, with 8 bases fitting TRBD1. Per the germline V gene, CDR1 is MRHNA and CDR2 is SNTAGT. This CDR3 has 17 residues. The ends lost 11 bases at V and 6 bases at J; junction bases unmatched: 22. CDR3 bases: TGTGCCCCCAATCACGACGGCTTGGACAGGGAGAGGGATACGCAGTATTTT. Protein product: CAPNHDGLDRERDTQYF.

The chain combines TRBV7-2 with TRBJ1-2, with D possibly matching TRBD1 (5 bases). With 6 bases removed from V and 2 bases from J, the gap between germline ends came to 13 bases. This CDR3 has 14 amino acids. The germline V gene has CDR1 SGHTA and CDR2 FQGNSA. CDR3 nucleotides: TGTGCCAGCAGGCAGGGTGGGTTGAACTATGGCTACACCTTC. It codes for CASRQGGLNYGYTF.

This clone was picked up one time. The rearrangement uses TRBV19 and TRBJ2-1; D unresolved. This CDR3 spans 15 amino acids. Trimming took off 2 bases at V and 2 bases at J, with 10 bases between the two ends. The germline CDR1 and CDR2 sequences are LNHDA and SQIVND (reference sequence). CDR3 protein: CASSIMDSTYNEQFF. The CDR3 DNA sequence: TGTGCCAGTAGTATAATGGATAGCACCTACAATGAGCAGTTCTTC.